These 32 T cell receptor beta chains share one sample of origin, sequenced in a study of blood T cells in healthy people across ages. Primers used in a second PCR of roughly 6 to 11 cycles were a sample-barcoded 5' primer and a J-beta primer mix. MiXCR, run by TCRdb on the 5' RACE reads, gives a single entry per CDR3 protein. The sample records about 780,000 distinct CDR3 sequences, less than 60% being singletons. The sample was blood. All receptors come from an elderly man in good health.

This clonotype was recorded many times. The gene calls are TRBV10-3 and TRBJ2-1; D remains unclear. Trimming stripped 3 bases from V and 3 bases from J, with 9 bases between. Germline values: CDR1 ENHRY, CDR2 SYGVKD. The length of the CDR3 is 14 residues. This CDR3 is CAISDGPDYNEQFF. The DNA of the CDR3 is TGTGCCATCAGTGACGGACCCGACTACAATGAGCAGTTCTTC.

In its sample, this clonotype was seen a few times. The V and J genes are TRBV12-3 or TRBV12-4 and TRBJ1-4; 7 bases fit TRBD1. Trimming removed 6 bases from V and 5 bases from J; junction bases left unmatched: 6. The CDR3 is 14 amino acids. The CDR3 sequence: CASRTGTVNEKLFF. As DNA, the CDR3 is TGTGCCAGCAGGACCGGGACAGTAAATGAAAAACTGTTTTTT.

Ten or more counts support this clonotype. The chain links TRBV29-1 to TRBJ2-7, with 9 nucleotides matching TRBD2. CDR3 length: 13 residues. V gave up 5 bases and J gave up 3 bases; unmatched junction bases: 5. Germline values: CDR1 SQVTM, CDR2 ANQGSEA. The DNA for the CDR3 is TGCAGCGTTACGACTAGCGGAATCTACGAGCAGTACTTC. Its protein is CSVTTSGIYEQYF.

As regards this clonotype: Germline and junction disagree at one end, which may indicate a read error. This chain uses TRBV12-3 or TRBV12-4 with TRBJ2-7; perhaps TRBD2 as D (6 bases). The DNA end favors TRBJ2-5, so the J call may be wrong. CDR3 length equals 19 residues. The CDR3 region has the DNA TGTGTCAGCAGTTTAGCGCGGGGAAGGTGGACAAGCCCTTCCGAGACCCAGTACTTC. It is translated as CVSSLARGRWTSPSETQYF.

V usage is TRBV24-1 and J usage is TRBJ2-1; no clear D gene. The CDR3 covers 12 residues. The V and J ends lost 10 bases and 8 bases respectively, with 14 bases between them. The V gene's germline CDR1 is KGHDR and CDR2 SFDVKD. Written as DNA, the CDR3 is TGTGCCACGAGTAGCCAGTGGGATGAGCAGTTCTTC. Translated, it gives CATSSQWDEQFF.

A few counts support this clonotype. The gene calls are TRBV20-1 and TRBJ2-1, with 8 bases matching TRBD2. With V trimmed by 0 bases and J by 6 bases, 10 bases remained unmatched. Germline lookup yields CDR1 DFQATT and CDR2 SNEGSKA (reference sequence). This CDR3 is 16 amino acids long. DNA for the CDR3: TGCAGTGCTAGAGATCGGGGGGGCCATTCATCCAATGAGCAGTTCTTC. This encodes CSARDRGGHSSNEQFF.

J is TRBJ2-1 and V is TRBV28, with D possibly matching TRBD2 (6 bases). V was cut by 5 bases and J by 6 bases, with 17 bases left in between. CDR1 and CDR2 from the germline V gene are MDHEN and SYDVKM. The CDR3 consists of 15 residues. The CDR3 reads CASSTAGYGGNEQFF. The CDR3 DNA follows: TGTGCCAGCAGTACCGCGGGGTACGGAGGCAATGAGCAGTTCTTC.

The chain employs TRBV2 and TRBJ1-5; TRBD1 is a possible D gene (5 bases). Trimming took off 4 bases at V and 1 base at J, with 8 bases between the two ends. The CDR3 is 14 residues long. The V gene's germline CDR1 is SNHLY and CDR2 FYNNEI. The CDR3, as DNA: TGTGCCAGCAGTGGCCGGGACAGCAATCAGCCCCAGCATTTT. It translates to CASSGRDSNQPQHF.

This clonotype was seen a few times. This chain joins TRBV11-1 and TRBJ2-1; TRBD2 agrees at 11 bases. Trimming cost V 3 bases and J 0 bases; bases outside gene matches: 16. CDR1 is SGHAT, CDR2 FQDESV, per germline (reference sequence). The CDR3 is made up of 21 amino acids. CDR3 bases: TGTGCCAGCAGCTTTACATTACGAAAGGGACTAGCGGTACGCTCCTACAATGAGCAGTTCTTC. It yields the protein CASSFTLRKGLAVRSYNEQFF.

V is TRBV30 and J is TRBJ2-1, with 8 bases that match TRBD1. J lost 0 bases, V lost 2 bases, and 3 bases had no gene match. Germline V gene data show CDR1 as GTSNPN and CDR2 as SVGIG (reference sequence). CDR3 length: 15 amino acids. The CDR3 region has the DNA TGTGCCTGGAGTCGGGACAGGAGCTCCTACAATGAGCAGTTCTTC. Translating it yields CAWSRDRSSYNEQFF.

CDR3 protein: CASSKGSNLYGYTF. CDR3 sequence (DNA): TGTGCCAGCAGCAAGGGGTCGAACCTGTATGGCTACACCTTC. The chain links TRBV3-1 to TRBJ1-2; tentative D call: TRBD1 (5 bases). The V gene lost 5 bases and the J gene lost 5 bases, with 15 bases spanning the gap. CDR1 and CDR2 from the germline V gene are LGHDT and YNNKEL (reference sequence). The CDR3 has 14 amino acids.

The CDR3 bases are TGCAGCGTTGCCCAGGGTGCTGGGGCCAACGTCCTGACTTTC. It specifies CSVAQGAGANVLTF. This sequence joins TRBV29-1 and TRBJ2-6; the D gene is possibly TRBD1 (5 bases). This CDR3 has 14 amino acids. Trimming shortened V by 4 bases and J by 2 bases, and 9 bases separated the two germline ends. The germline V gene encodes CDR1 SQVTM and CDR2 ANQGSEA. Full variable domain (outside the CDR3, taken from reference TRBV29-1 and TRBJ2-6): SAVISQKPSRDICQRGTSLTIQCQVDSQVTMMFWYRQQPGQSLTLIATANQGSEATYESGFVIDKFPISRPNLTFSTLTVSNMSPEDSSIYLCSVAQGAGANVLTFGAGSRLTVL.

The table lists this clonotype with a few counts. The rearrangement links TRBV6-4 to TRBJ2-5; a weak D match, TRBD2 (6 bases). CDR1 is MRHNA and CDR2 is SNTAGT in the germline V gene. The germline V and J ends were trimmed by 3 bases and 11 bases, with 16 bases remaining between them. This CDR3 is built from 13 residues. This CDR3 reads CASSETTRGTQYF. The CDR3 nucleotides read TGTGCCAGCAGTGAAACTACTCGAGGGACTCAGTACTTC.

This chain connects TRBV12-3 or TRBV12-4 to TRBJ2-1, with TRBD2 matching 7 bases. The CDR3 is made up of 16 amino acids. V trimming: 1 base; J trimming: 4 bases; junction bases outside the gene matches: 7. CDR3 bases: TGTGCCAGCAGTTTAGAGGCTAGCGGATCTTACAATGAGCAGTTCTTC. This gives the protein CASSLEASGSYNEQFF.

V gene TRBV7-8 combines with J gene TRBJ1-2, with D possibly TRBD1 on 5 matching bases. V lost 7 bases and J lost 7, with 16 bases in between. Germline lookup yields CDR1 SGHVS and CDR2 FQNEAQ. The CDR3 extends over 13 amino acids. CDR3 nucleotides: TGTGCCAGCAACAACTGGGGGGACGCTGGCTACACCTTC. Translated: CASNNWGDAGYTF.

The chain joins TRBV12-3 or TRBV12-4 to TRBJ2-3; 8 nucleotides line up with TRBD2. The CDR3 loop spans 18 amino acids. J was trimmed by 6 bases and V by 1 base; bases with no gene match: 15. The DNA of the CDR3 is TGTGCCAGCAGTTTAGGGGGTCTAGCGGGCCACGGCGGGGATACGCAGTATTTT. This codes for CASSLGGLAGHGGDTQYF.

The chain combines TRBV12-3 or TRBV12-4 with TRBJ2-1; 9 bases match TRBD1. The CDR3 contains 12 residues. The junction had 7 bases not matched to a gene; V was cut back by 4 bases and J by 15 bases. CDR3: CASSSAGTGLFF. Written as DNA, the CDR3 is TGTGCCAGCAGTTCAGCCGGGACAGGGCTGTTCTTC.

About this clonotype itself: With a much larger clone just one base away, this may be a read error. This chain connects TRBV9 to TRBJ2-3, with 7 nucleotides matching TRBD2. In germline, CDR1 is SGDLS, CDR2 YYNGEE. The CDR3 covers 16 residues. CDR3 sequence: CASNVELASRTDTQYF. The CDR3 nucleotides read TGTGCCAGCAACGTAGAACTAGCGAGCCGCACAGATACGCAGTATTTT. Based on the CDR3 plus reference TRBV9 and TRBJ2-3, the full variable domain is DSGVTQTPKHLITATGQRVTLRCSPRSGDLSVYWYQQSLDQGLQFLIQYYNGEERAKGNILERFSAQQFPDLHSELNLSSLELGDSALYFCASNVELASRTDTQYFGPGTRLTVL.

This chain links TRBV12-3 or TRBV12-4 with TRBJ2-1; a possible D gene is TRBD1 (5 bases). Between the trimmed V and J ends, which lost 5 bases and 0 bases, there was a span of 14 bases. CDR3 length equals 16 residues. CDR3 region: CASSQQVTTSYNEQFF. The CDR3 DNA sequence: TGTGCCAGCAGTCAACAGGTAACTACCTCCTACAATGAGCAGTTCTTC.

The V call is TRBV7-9, the J call TRBJ2-3, with D perhaps TRBD2 (5 bases). Trimming took off 5 bases at V and 2 bases at J, with 11 bases between the two ends. The germline V gene has CDR1 SEHNR and CDR2 FQNEAQ (reference sequence). The CDR3 is 14 residues long. CDR3 sequence (DNA): TGTGCCAGCAGCGTGCAGCGGCTCACAGATACGCAGTATTTT. Its protein is CASSVQRLTDTQYF.

This clonotype showed up just once. Since a much larger clone is just one base distant, this may be a read error. The chain recombines TRBV7-9 with TRBJ2-7, with D unclear. This CDR3 contains 12 residues. Per the germline V gene, CDR1 is SEHNR and CDR2 is FQNEAQ (reference sequence). The germline V and J ends were trimmed by 1 base and 6 bases, with 7 bases remaining between them. CDR3 sequence reads: CASSLGIGEQYF. CDR3 nucleotides: TGTGCCAGCAGCTTAGGTATCGGCGAGCAGTACTTC. Full variable domain (missing parts from reference TRBV7-9 and TRBJ2-7): DTGVSQNPRHKITKRGQNVTFRCDPISEHNRLYWYRQTLGQGPEFLTYFQNEAQLEKSRLLSDRFSAERPKGSFSTLEIQRTEQGDSAMYLCASSLGIGEQYFGPGTRLTVT.

Only a few counts were recorded for this clonotype. V is TRBV7-2 and J is TRBJ2-5; TRBD2 matches at 8 bases. J lost 5 bases, V lost 4 bases, and 3 bases had no gene match. This CDR3 comprises 13 residues. Germline CDR1 is SGHTA and CDR2 is FQGNSA. The CDR3 region is CASSSRGAETQYF. The CDR3 coding sequence is TGTGCCAGCAGCTCGCGGGGGGCTGAGACCCAGTACTTC.

V gene TRBV5-1 combines with J gene TRBJ2-7; D is perhaps TRBD1 (6 bases). Trimming took 4 bases from V and 2 from J, leaving 13 bases between them. CDR1 and CDR2 (germline): SGHRS, YFSETQ. This CDR3 has 14 amino acids. Written as DNA, the CDR3 is TGCGCCAGCAGCCAAACCGGACAGACCTACGAGCAGTACTTC. Translating gives CASSQTGQTYEQYF. The entire variable domain, with the rest obtained from reference TRBV5-1 and TRBJ2-7, is as follows: KAGVTQTPRYLIKTRGQQVTLSCSPISGHRSVSWYQQTPGQGLQFLFEYFSETQRNKGNFPGRFSGRQFSNSRSEMNVSTLELGDSALYLCASSQTGQTYEQYFGPGTRLTVT.

This chain links TRBV4-3 with TRBJ2-7; D may correspond to TRBD1 or TRBD2 (5 bases each). V lost 2 bases, J lost 2 bases, and 13 bases lay in between. Per the germline V gene, CDR1 is LGHNA and CDR2 is YSLEER. The CDR3 length is 15 residues. The CDR3 here is CASSQSSGPAYEQYF. CDR3 nucleotide sequence: TGCGCCAGCAGCCAAAGTTCGGGGCCCGCCTACGAGCAGTACTTC.

This clonotype has only a few counts. The V call is TRBV6-2 or TRBV6-3, the J call TRBJ1-2; maybe TRBD1 (5 bases). Between the trimmed V and J ends, which lost 6 bases and 8 bases, there was a span of 19 bases. Germline V CDR1 and CDR2: MNHEY, SVGEGT. The CDR3 length is 14 residues. This CDR3 reads CASSNRDGSRGYTF. The DNA of the CDR3 is TGTGCCAGCAGCAACCGGGACGGCTCTAGGGGCTACACCTTC.

As concerns this clonotype: One junction end does not reproduce the germline sequence, and a read error may be involved. The rearrangement links TRBV5-1 to TRBJ2-7; TRBD1 agrees at 7 bases. There are 12 residues in the CDR3. CDR1 SGHRS and CDR2 YFSETQ come from the germline V gene. The CDR3 sequence: CANSLGQNEQYF. The CDR3 DNA sequence: TGCGCCAACAGCTTGGGACAGAACGAGCAGTACTTC.

The V call is TRBV24-1, the J call TRBJ2-3; possible D gene TRBD2, 6 bases. Trimming left V 4 bases short and J 0 bases short, with 16 bases between. Per germline, CDR1 KGHDR and CDR2 SFDVKD. The CDR3 consists of 17 residues. CDR3: CATSDWGRGTSTDTQYF. DNA for the CDR3: TGTGCCACCAGTGACTGGGGACGGGGGACTAGCACAGATACGCAGTATTTT.

This chain uses TRBV7-9 with TRBJ1-2; D is ambiguous. Trimming stripped 1 base from V and 1 base from J, with 10 bases between. The CDR3 covers 15 residues. Looked up from germline, CDR1 is SEHNR and CDR2 is FQNEAQ (reference sequence). The CDR3 DNA reads as TGTGCCAGCAGCTTAGGTCGTGGCAGTAACTATGGCTACACCTTC. Its protein is CASSLGRGSNYGYTF.

The CDR3 DNA is TGTGCCAGCAGTCGGGACTCACCCCCTTTCGATGAGCAGTTCTTC. Its protein is CASSRDSPPFDEQFF. The rearrangement links TRBV27 to TRBJ2-1, with D possibly matching TRBD2 (6 bases). CDR1 MNHEY and CDR2 SMNVEV come from the germline V gene (reference sequence). The CDR3 runs 15 residues. V lost 5 bases to trimming and J lost 8 bases, with 19 bases between them.

The chain links TRBV20-1 to TRBJ1-1; no definite D call. Trimming took off 6 bases at V and 4 bases at J, with 18 bases between the two ends. CDR3 length: 14 residues. Germline values: CDR1 DFQATT, CDR2 SNEGSKA (reference sequence). CDR3 in amino acids: CSANQVLRVTEAFF. The CDR3 bases are TGCAGTGCAAACCAGGTTTTGAGGGTCACTGAAGCTTTCTTT.

The CDR3: CATSDPHRGGSGNEQYF. CDR3 DNA: TGTGCCACCAGTGATCCCCATCGCGGGGGATCGGGTAATGAGCAGTACTTC. V usage is TRBV24-1 and J usage is TRBJ2-5; 7 bases align to TRBD2. Germline loops: CDR1 KGHDR, CDR2 SFDVKD. The CDR3 has 17 amino acids. Trimming at V came to 3 bases and at J to 11 bases, leaving 20 bases not matched to a gene.

This clonotype was found a few times. This chain links TRBV9 with TRBJ2-2; 9 nucleotides agree with TRBD1. Germline CDR1 is SGDLS and CDR2 is YYNGEE. The V gene end was trimmed by 4 bases and the J gene end by 3 bases; junction bases not matched to a gene: 4. This CDR3 has 15 residues. The CDR3 region is CASSLGQGDTGELFF. The CDR3 DNA reads TGTGCCAGCAGCCTGGGACAGGGAGACACCGGGGAGCTGTTTTTT.